The clone carrying this T cell receptor beta chain was detected a few times. What it binds is unknown. This specimen belongs to a study of OX40 agonist ivuxolimab in advanced cancers. Looking at the study overall: Patients were dosed intravenously with ivuxolimab at 0.01 to 10 mg/kg every 2 weeks. Participants averaged around 60 years of age (range 23 to 79) and were approximately 81% male. Study results and limitations: Specificity for antigen went undetermined in the expanded peripheral T cells. Certain nonresponders likewise exhibited a low normalized T-cell clonal expansion.

The CDR3 covers 18 residues. The ends were cut back, 6 bases at V and 2 bases at J, with 24 bases in the middle. The V gene's germline CDR1 is LNHDA and CDR2 SQIVND (reference sequence). Libraries were prepared by immunoSEQ multiplex PCR; TCRdb keeps only in-frame clonotypes and omits some of them. The data show about 80,000 clones, around 86% seen once. The chain uses TRBV19 and TRBJ2-3; perhaps TRBD2 as D (8 bases). The sequence was collected from an adult with an advanced solid tumor such as melanoma, head and neck, liver or kidney cancer. The material sequenced was CD4+ or CD8+ T cells sorted from blood, taken in a trial of the OX40 agonist ivuxolimab. CDR3 nucleotide sequence: TGTGCCAGTAGACGCCTCCCGGGAGGGGGCTCCCACACAGATACGCAGTATTTT. Translating it yields CASRRLPGGGSHTDTQYF.